These T cell receptor beta chains were read from a single sample in a study of CD8+ T cells in alopecia areata. The repertoire was sequenced with immunoSEQ multiplex PCR; TCRdb's copy has only in-frame clones and lacks some. Of about 250,000 clones in the sample, around 64% were seen once. The material sequenced was CD4+ T cells sorted from blood, taken at week 52, from a patient treated with tofacitinib. The receptors come from a human donor with alopecia areata. The CDR3 runs from the conserved cysteine through the conserved F or W. The order of the fields is clone size, J gene, D gene, V gene, CDR3 DNA, CDR3 protein. The D gene is left open where the match is weak. Only part of the rows carry a size: once, few, many, or a class if the clone is expanded.

>many|TRBJ2-5|TRBD1|TRBV29-1
TGCAGCGTTTCCAGGGGGGAGACCCAGTACTTC
CSVSRGETQYF
>NA|TRBJ2-5|NA|TRBV5-6
TGTGCCAGCAGCTTGGGACGGGGGGAGACCCAGTACTTC
CASSLGRGETQYF
>NA|TRBJ1-5|NA|TRBV7-2
TGTGCCAGCAGCTTAATAGGCTGGGCAGGCAATCAGCCCCAGCATTTT
CASSLIGWAGNQPQHF
>once|TRBJ2-3|NA|TRBV9
TGTGCCAGCAGCGTAGAGCAGCGCACAGATACGCAGTATTTT
CASSVEQRTDTQYF
>NA|TRBJ2-1|NA|TRBV5-6
TGTGCCAGCAGCTTCCGACTAGTAGGCTATGAGCAGTTCTTC
CASSFRLVGYEQFF
>NA|TRBJ2-2|TRBD2|TRBV6-5
TGTGCCAGCAGCGGACTAGCGGGGGGTACCGGGGAGCTGTTTTTT
CASSGLAGGTGELFF
>NA|TRBJ1-2|NA|TRBV30
TGTGCCTGGAGTGTACGGTCCAGGAGCGCTGGCTACACCTTC
CAWSVRSRSAGYTF
>NA|TRBJ1-6|TRBD1|TRBV30
TGTGCCTGGAGCGTAGACTTCAGGGGGGACTATAATTCACCCCTCCACTTT
CAWSVDFRGDYNSPLHF
>few|TRBJ2-7|TRBD1|TRBV6-1
TGTGCCACCGAGGACAGGGGGGGCTACGAGCAGTACTTC
CATEDRGGYEQYF
>NA|TRBJ2-5|TRBD2|TRBV29-1
TGCAGCGTCGGGGGGACTTTACAAGAGACCCAGTACTTC
CSVGGTLQETQYF
>NA|TRBJ2-1|TRBD1|TRBV7-2
TGTGCCAGCAGCCCCCTCGTTTCGGACAGGTTCAATGAGCAGTTCTTC
CASSPLVSDRFNEQFF
>NA|TRBJ1-6|TRBD1|TRBV30
TGTGCCTGGAGACGGCAGGGGGATTCACCCCTCCACTTT
CAWRRQGDSPLHF
>NA|TRBJ1-1|TRBD1|TRBV25-1
TGTGCCAGCACCGCGACAGGGTCTGAAGCTTTCTTT
CASTATGSEAFF
>NA|TRBJ1-2|NA|TRBV15
TGTGCCACCAGCAGAGATGCCCTATTGTCCAGGGGACTGAACTATGGCTACACCTTC
CATSRDALLSRGLNYGYTF
>NA|TRBJ1-1|NA|TRBV7-9
TGTGCCAGCAGCTTAGAAGGGAGAGCTTTCTTT
CASSLEGRAFF
>NA|TRBJ1-5|NA|TRBV4-2
TGTGCCAGCAGCCAAGATTGGGCATCCTATCAGCCCCAGCATTTT
CASSQDWASYQPQHF
>NA|TRBJ2-1|NA|TRBV27
TGTGCCAGCAGCCACAGGGCCCGTGAGCAGTTCTTC
CASSHRAREQFF
>few|TRBJ1-3|NA|TRBV9
TGTGCCAGCAGCGTAGGACAGTCTGGAAACACCATATATTTT
CASSVGQSGNTIYF
>once|TRBJ2-3|TRBD1|TRBV29-1
TGCAGCGTTGAACAGGGGGTTGGAGATACGCAGTATTTT
CSVEQGVGDTQYF
>NA|TRBJ2-3|TRBD2|TRBV29-1
TGCAGCGCCCGGCCCGGACTAGCGGGCGGCACAGATACGCAGTATTTT
CSARPGLAGGTDTQYF
>NA|TRBJ1-2|TRBD1|TRBV5-1
TGCGCCAGCAGCTTGGAGGACAGGGACGATGGCTACACCTTC
CASSLEDRDDGYTF
>NA|TRBJ2-1|NA|TRBV4-3
TGCGCCAGCAGCCAAGACCACTACCGGTACAATGAGCAGTTCTTC
CASSQDHYRYNEQFF
>NA|TRBJ1-2|TRBD1|TRBV15
TGTGCCACCAGCAGCCCTAAGTGGGACAGAGATATTACCTTC
CATSSPKWDRDITF
>NA|TRBJ2-1|NA|TRBV7-7
TGTGCTAGCAGCTTAAGAGTGGACAATGAGCAGTTCTTC
CASSLRVDNEQFF
>NA|TRBJ1-2|TRBD1|TRBV5-1
TGCGCCAGCAGCTTGGAAGGGGGCGGCTACACCTTC
CASSLEGGGYTF
>NA|TRBJ2-7|NA|TRBV11-2
TGTGCCAGCAGCTTAGATTATACGGACATTTACGAGCAGTACTTC
CASSLDYTDIYEQYF
>NA|TRBJ1-2|NA|TRBV27
TGTGCCAGCAGTCTCTCCGGCCGGGGTAACTATGGCTACACCTTC
CASSLSGRGNYGYTF
>once|TRBJ1-1|NA|TRBV6-5
TGTGCCAGCAGCAAGACCCAGATGAACACTGAAGCTTTCTTT
CASSKTQMNTEAFF
>NA|TRBJ2-7|TRBD1|TRBV27
TGTGCCAGCAGTTCCCGACAGGGCCCCTACGAGCAGTACTTC
CASSSRQGPYEQYF
>NA|TRBJ2-5|NA|TRBV9
TGTGCCAGCAGCGAGAGACCAAGGGGGCAAGAGACCCAGTACTTC
CASSERPRGQETQYF
>NA|TRBJ1-1|NA|TRBV10-3
TGTGCCATCAGTGATCGGGGTGGAACTGAAGCTTTCTTT
CAISDRGGTEAFF
>NA|TRBJ1-1|TRBD1|TRBV30
TGTGCCTGTACTACAGGGGGCAGGGTAGCTTTCTTT
CACTTGGRVAFF
>NA|TRBJ2-3|NA|TRBV25-1
TGTGCCAGCAGTGGGGGGTTCAGGGGTACGCAGTATTTT
CASSGGFRGTQYF
>NA|TRBJ1-2|NA|TRBV30
TGTGCCTGGAGTACTAACAGGAACGGCTATGGCTACACCTTC
CAWSTNRNGYGYTF
>NA|TRBJ1-1|TRBD1|TRBV29-1
TGCAGCGTTGAAGTCAGGGGGCGCGGGAACACTGAAGCTTTCTTT
CSVEVRGRGNTEAFF
>few|TRBJ1-4|NA|TRBV2
TGTGCCAGCAGTGAAGCAGGGCGCGGGGAAAAACTGTTTTTT
CASSEAGRGEKLFF
>few|TRBJ2-2|TRBD1|TRBV5-4
TGTGCCAGCAGCTCCGGGACAGGGAACACCGGGGAGCTGTTTTTT
CASSSGTGNTGELFF
>NA|TRBJ2-3|NA|TRBV5-4
TGTGCCAGCAGCTTACTGGGCCAGGGGATTATAACAGATACGCAGTATTTT
CASSLLGQGIITDTQYF
>NA|TRBJ2-5|NA|TRBV5-1
TGCGCCAGCAGCTCGATCCCGAGCAAAGAGACCCAGTACTTC
CASSSIPSKETQYF
>NA|TRBJ1-1|NA|TRBV29-1
TGCAGCGTTTCACAGATGAGCACTGAAGCTTTCTTT
CSVSQMSTEAFF
>NA|TRBJ1-5|NA|TRBV6-6
TGTGCCAGCAGTGGGGACACTAGCAATCAGCCCCAGCATTTT
CASSGDTSNQPQHF
>NA|TRBJ2-7|TRBD2|TRBV27
TGTGCCAGCAGAACTAGCGGGGGGGCCTCCTACGAGCAGTACTTC
CASRTSGGASYEQYF
>few|TRBJ2-5|NA|TRBV7-9
TGTGCCAGCGGCAGGGACCAAGAGACCCAGTACTTC
CASGRDQETQYF
>NA|TRBJ1-5|NA|TRBV2
TGTGCCAGCAGTGAACTGACGGAAAATCAGCCCCAGCATTTT
CASSELTENQPQHF
>NA|TRBJ2-7|NA|TRBV20-1
TGCAGTGCTAGAGATATGTACGAGCAGTACTTC
CSARDMYEQYF